This TCR beta chain was retrieved from a study of blood T cell repertoires in COVID-19. Across the whole study: Italy, Spain and the United States were the sources of the convalescent and acute COVID-19 samples.

V gave up 7 bases and J gave up 0 bases; unmatched junction bases: 11. CDR1 is SGHNT, CDR2 YYREEE, per germline (reference sequence). The CDR3 consists of 17 residues. TCRdb's table, derived via immunoSEQ multiplex PCR, lists solely in-frame clones and lacks some. The sample records 200,000 to 300,000 clones, about 90% being singletons. Followed over time, Seattle patients had been enrolled while infection was active. The rearrangement joins TRBV5-4 to TRBJ2-1; TRBD2 matches 9 bases. Sequenced material: peripheral blood. The receptor was derived from a young man with COVID-19, enrolled during active disease. CDR3 residues: CASRPSGGYSSYNEQFF. CDR3 sequence (DNA): TGTGCCAGCCGGCCGAGCGGGGGGTACAGCTCCTACAATGAGCAGTTCTTC.